The 14 T cell receptor beta chains in this list originate from one sample, sequenced in a study of blood T cell repertoires in COVID-19. Generated by immunoSEQ multiplex PCR, the TCRdb table keeps only in-frame clones and is missing some. The sample contains some 38,000 clones, 91% of which appear only once. The source material was peripheral blood. The source is a man aged 45 to 65 with active COVID-19.

The chain is built from TRBV5-4 and TRBJ2-3; TRBD1 might be the D (5 bases). This CDR3 is built from 15 residues. V dropped 3 bases and J dropped 0 bases, with 11 bases sitting between them. CDR1 SGHNT and CDR2 YYREEE come from the germline V gene (reference sequence). The CDR3 spells CASSSNRFSTDTQYF. The CDR3 DNA follows: TGTGCCAGCAGCTCAAACAGGTTTAGCACAGATACGCAGTATTTT.

The chain has TRBV19 and TRBJ2-7; a possible D gene is TRBD1 (6 bases). The CDR3 totals 15 residues. V lost 7 bases and J lost 0, with 16 bases in between. The germline gives CDR1 LNHDA, CDR2 SQIVND (reference sequence). CDR3 in amino acids: CASTPTGPASYEQYF. In DNA form, the CDR3 reads TGTGCCAGTACCCCGACAGGACCGGCCTCCTACGAGCAGTACTTC.

The chain joins TRBV29-1 to TRBJ1-2, with D maybe TRBD1 (6 bases). Per germline, CDR1 SQVTM and CDR2 ANQGSEA. V shed 6 bases and J shed 5 bases, with 16 bases lying between them. This CDR3 has 13 amino acids. CDR3 sequence: CSVVPTGRYGYTF. In DNA form, the CDR3 reads TGCAGCGTCGTCCCGACAGGTCGTTATGGCTACACCTTC.

This clone was counted only a few times. V is TRBV10-3 and J is TRBJ2-1, with 11 nucleotides matching TRBD1. CDR1 and CDR2 (germline): ENHRY, SYGVKD. V lost 6 bases to trimming and J lost 3 bases; unmatched junction nucleotides: 10. This CDR3 has 17 amino acids. Here the CDR3 DNA reads TGTGCCATCAGCCCTTCACCCGGGACAGGGGGCTACAATGAGCAGTTCTTC. Amino acid sequence: CAISPSPGTGGYNEQFF.

The chain uses TRBV9 and TRBJ2-7; weak D call: TRBD2 (6 bases). Germline V CDR1 and CDR2: SGDLS, YYNGEE. There are 15 residues in the CDR3. V lost 3 bases to trimming and J lost 3 bases, with 16 bases between them. The CDR3 protein is CASSARDFFNYEQYF. The CDR3 nucleotides read TGTGCCAGCAGCGCTCGGGACTTTTTCAACTACGAGCAGTACTTC.

This chain uses TRBV3-1 (or the pseudogene TRBV3-2) with TRBJ1-2; TRBD1 might be the D (5 bases). The germline gives CDR1 LGHDT, CDR2 YNNKEL (reference sequence). This CDR3 has 16 residues. Trimming left V 6 bases short and J 7 bases short, with 24 bases between. The chain's CDR3 is CASRSRRWGRGVGYTF. The CDR3 DNA is TGTGCCAGCAGGTCGCGCCGGTGGGGGAGGGGTGTTGGCTACACCTTC.

J is TRBJ1-3 and V is TRBV2; a possible D gene is TRBD1 (5 bases). This CDR3 contains 14 residues. CDR1 and CDR2 (germline): SNHLY, FYNNEI. V dropped 3 bases and J dropped 4 bases, with 10 bases sitting between them. This CDR3 is CASSDRARGNTIYF. CDR3 bases: TGTGCCAGCAGTGACAGGGCGAGAGGAAACACCATATATTTT.

The gene calls are TRBV6-5 and TRBJ2-7; 10 positions agree with TRBD1. The CDR3 spans 15 residues. J lost 2 bases, V lost 7 bases, and 8 bases had no gene match. Germline V gives CDR1 MNHEY, CDR2 SVGAGI. CDR3 coding DNA: TGTGCCAGCATCTACCGGGACAGGGGAACCTACGAGCAGTACTTC. Amino acid sequence: CASIYRDRGTYEQYF.

This chain joins TRBV30 and TRBJ1-5, with TRBD1 identical over 7 bases. The CDR3 sequence is 13 residues long. J lost 2 bases, V lost 3 bases, and 1 base had no gene match. Germline assignment: CDR1 GTSNPN and CDR2 SVGIG (reference sequence). In DNA, the CDR3 is TGTGCCTGGAGAGGACAGGGCAATCAGCCCCAGCATTTT. Translated, it gives CAWRGQGNQPQHF.

The V gene is TRBV9, the J gene TRBJ1-6; weak D call: TRBD1 (5 bases). CDR1 SGDLS and CDR2 YYNGEE come from the germline V gene. The CDR3 loop spans 14 amino acids. With 4 bases removed from V and 8 bases from J, the gap between germline ends came to 13 bases. The CDR3 DNA follows: TGTGCCAGCAGCTCTTCTTGGGGCGATTCACCCCTCCACTTT. This gives the protein CASSSSWGDSPLHF. Combining the CDR3 with reference TRBV9 and TRBJ1-6 gives the whole variable domain DSGVTQTPKHLITATGQRVTLRCSPRSGDLSVYWYQQSLDQGLQFLIQYYNGEERAKGNILERFSAQQFPDLHSELNLSSLELGDSALYFCASSSSWGDSPLHFGNGTRLTVT.

V usage is TRBV30 and J usage is TRBJ1-2, with D possibly TRBD1 on 5 matching bases. The CDR3 has 11 amino acids. Germline-derived CDR1 and CDR2 are GTSNPN and SVGIG (reference sequence). Trimming cost V 7 bases and J 8 bases, with 14 bases left between them. CDR3 region: CALTVAGGYTF. In DNA form, the CDR3 reads TGTGCCTTGACAGTCGCCGGGGGCTACACCTTC.

The chain is built from TRBV3-1 (or the pseudogene TRBV3-2) and TRBJ2-1; TRBD1 is a possible D gene (5 bases). Trimming removed 6 bases at V and 7 bases at J, with 13 bases between. CDR1 LGHDT and CDR2 YNNKEL come from the germline V gene (reference sequence). The CDR3 contains 13 residues. CDR3 DNA sequence: TGTGCCAGCAGTCGCAGGGAATTAAATGAGCAGTTCTTC. Its translation is CASSRRELNEQFF.

The J gene is TRBJ2-2, the V gene TRBV29-1; D possibly corresponds to TRBD2 (5 bases). Germline-derived CDR1 and CDR2 are SQVTM and ANQGSEA. V lost 3 bases to trimming and J lost 8 bases, with 10 bases between them. This CDR3 is built from 12 residues. The CDR3 here is CSVDVGRGELFF. The CDR3 nucleotides read TGCAGCGTTGATGTTGGGAGAGGGGAGCTGTTTTTT.

The chain links TRBV5-6 to TRBJ1-2, with D possibly being TRBD1 (6 bases). The V and J ends lost 4 bases and 5 bases respectively, with 12 bases between them. Germline V CDR1 and CDR2: SGHDT, YYEEEE. The CDR3 loop spans 13 amino acids. In nucleotides, the CDR3 is TGTGCCAGCAGCGAAGACAGGACTTATGGCTACACCTTC. Protein product: CASSEDRTYGYTF.